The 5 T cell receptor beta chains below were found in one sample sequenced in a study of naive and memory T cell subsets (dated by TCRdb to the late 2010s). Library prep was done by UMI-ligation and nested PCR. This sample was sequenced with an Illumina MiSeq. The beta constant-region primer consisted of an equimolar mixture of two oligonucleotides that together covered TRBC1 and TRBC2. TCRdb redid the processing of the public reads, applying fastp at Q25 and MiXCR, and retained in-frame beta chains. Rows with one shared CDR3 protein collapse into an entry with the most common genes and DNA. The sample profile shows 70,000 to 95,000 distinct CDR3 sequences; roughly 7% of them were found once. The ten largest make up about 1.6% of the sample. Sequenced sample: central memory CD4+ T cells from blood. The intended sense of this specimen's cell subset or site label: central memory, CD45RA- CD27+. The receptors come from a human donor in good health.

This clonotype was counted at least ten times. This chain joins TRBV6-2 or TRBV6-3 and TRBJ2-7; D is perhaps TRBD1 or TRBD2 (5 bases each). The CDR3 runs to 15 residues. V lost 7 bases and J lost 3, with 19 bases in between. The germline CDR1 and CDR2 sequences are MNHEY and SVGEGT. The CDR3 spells CASNGAGSSRYEQYF. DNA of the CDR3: TGTGCCAGCAATGGGGCAGGGTCTAGCCGCTACGAGCAGTACTTC.

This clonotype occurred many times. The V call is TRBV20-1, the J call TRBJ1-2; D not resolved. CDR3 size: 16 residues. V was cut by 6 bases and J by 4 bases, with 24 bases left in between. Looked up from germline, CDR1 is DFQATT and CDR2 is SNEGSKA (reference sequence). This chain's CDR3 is CSAPPRVHHGGYGYTF. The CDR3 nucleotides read TGCAGTGCCCCACCGAGGGTCCATCACGGTGGCTATGGCTACACCTTC.

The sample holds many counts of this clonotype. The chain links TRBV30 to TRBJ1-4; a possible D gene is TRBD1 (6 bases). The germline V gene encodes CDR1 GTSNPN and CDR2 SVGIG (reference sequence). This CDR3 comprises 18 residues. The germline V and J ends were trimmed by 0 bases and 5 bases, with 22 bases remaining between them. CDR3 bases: TGTGCCTGGAGTGTAAGTGGGGGCAGTCGAGGACCGAATGAAAAACTGTTTTTT. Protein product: CAWSVSGGSRGPNEKLFF. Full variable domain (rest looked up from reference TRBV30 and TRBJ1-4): SQTIHQWPATLVQPVGSPLSLECTVEGTSNPNLYWYRQAAGRGLQLLFYSVGIGQISSEVPQNLSASRPQDRQFILSSKKLLLSDSGFYLCAWSVSGGSRGPNEKLFFGSGTQLSVL.

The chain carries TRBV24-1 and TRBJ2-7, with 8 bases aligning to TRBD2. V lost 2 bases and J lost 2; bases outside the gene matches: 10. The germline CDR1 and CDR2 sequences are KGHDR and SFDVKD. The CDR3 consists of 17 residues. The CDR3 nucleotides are TGTGCCACCAGTGATTATACTAGCGGTCCTCCCACCTACGAGCAGTACTTC. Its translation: CATSDYTSGPPTYEQYF.

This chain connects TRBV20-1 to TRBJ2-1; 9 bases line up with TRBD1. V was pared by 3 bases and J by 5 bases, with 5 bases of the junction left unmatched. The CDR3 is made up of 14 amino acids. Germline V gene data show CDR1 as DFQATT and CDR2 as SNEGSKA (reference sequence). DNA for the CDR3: TGCAGTGCTAGGGACCGGGACAGGGACAATGAGCAGTTCTTC. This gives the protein CSARDRDRDNEQFF.